Reported below is one T cell receptor beta chain. Its antigen is unknown. The record originates from a study of cytotoxic CD8 clonotypes in ibrutinib-treated CLL. The overall study: An average of around 250,000 productive templates and 94,082 productive rearrangements was obtained per sample. Study conclusions and caveats: Private clonotypes, not public ones, expanded at ibrutinib response.

Repertoires were generated with immunoSEQ multiplex PCR, while TCRdb's copy carries only in-frame clones and drops some. The table has roughly 330,000 clones, 67% seen once. The CDR3 has 15 amino acids. Trimming shortened V by 1 base and J by 6 bases, and 17 bases separated the two germline ends. Looked up from germline, CDR1 is SGDLS and CDR2 is YYNGEE. The TCR originated in a human donor with chronic lymphocytic leukemia. This specimen was PBMCs, taken after 36 months of ibrutinib treatment. The V call is TRBV9, the J call TRBJ2-7; D is possibly TRBD1 (6 bases). Here the CDR3 DNA reads TGTGCCAGCAGCGTAAGTGGGAATGGGGGCACCGAGCAGTACTTC. The encoded protein is CASSVSGNGGTEQYF.